Sequencing of this TCR beta chain was carried out in a study of PD-L1 blockade in urothelial cancer. Study in general: Patients with male sex and bladder-origin urothelial cancer accounted for about nine tenths of the roughly 29 enrolled. Researchers looked at the blood 3 weeks (second dose) and 6 weeks after treatment began. Findings and caveats of the study: A pretreatment blood TCR clonality that fell below the median predicted better progression-free and overall survival.

The ends were cut back, 4 bases at V and 1 base at J, with 7 bases in the middle. Germline V gene data show CDR1 as SGHAT and CDR2 as FQNNGV. There are 13 residues in the CDR3. TCRdb keeps only in-frame clones here, not all; method: immunoSEQ multiplex PCR. The sample has 70,000 to 100,000 clones; 65% to 85% are singletons. Concerning this clone: Antigen unknown.

The time point is: pretreatment peripheral blood. The clonotype comes from a man in his 60s with urothelial cancer. This sequence joins TRBV11-2 and TRBJ1-1; D is uncertain. Source: PBMCs, taken around atezolizumab (anti-PD-L1) treatment. CDR3: CASSSGENTEAFF. In nucleotides, the CDR3 is TGTGCCAGCAGCTCGGGAGAGAACACTGAAGCTTTCTTT. Full variable domain (rest looked up from reference TRBV11-2 and TRBJ1-1): EAGVAQSPRYKIIEKRQSVAFWCNPISGHATLYWYQQILGQGPKLLIQFQNNGVVDDSQLPKDRFSAERLKGVDSTLKIQPAKLEDSAVYLCASSSGENTEAFFGQGTRLTVV.